This TCR beta chain was captured by sequencing in a study of blood T cell repertoires in COVID-19. Study processing details: Using reference gene primer amplification, nucleated cell counts were estimated. Sequenced by immunoSEQ multiplex PCR; TCRdb stores in-frame clones only, minus some. Clonal size and the V and J genes are those of that table, whereas D and trimming came from the DNA. The sample lists 150,000 to 200,000 clones, 80% to 90% occurring once. V shed 0 bases and J shed 6 bases, with 16 bases lying between them. Germline V lookup: CDR1 SGHRS, CDR2 YFSETQ. The CDR3 runs to 16 residues. The sequence came from a woman aged 18-29 years who had recovered from COVID-19. The sequencing input was peripheral blood. This rearrangement joins TRBV5-1 to TRBJ2-1; a possible D gene is TRBD1 (6 bases). DNA of the CDR3: TGCGCCAGCAGCTTGGCCACAGGGATGGGTGTCAATGAGCAGTTCTTC. This translates into CASSLATGMGVNEQFF.